These 16 T cell receptor beta chains were all obtained from the same sample, sequenced in a study of blood T cell repertoires in COVID-19. Data came from immunoSEQ multiplex PCR; TCRdb stores just in-frame clones and leaves some out. This sample has 300,000 to 400,000 clones, with around 87% found just once. Sample: peripheral blood. These TCRs come from a woman in her 50s who had recovered from COVID-19.

This clone was seen once. The chain joins TRBV19 to TRBJ2-3, with TRBD2 matching over 8 bases. The germline gives CDR1 LNHDA, CDR2 SQIVND (reference sequence). Unmatched junction bases numbered 9, after V lost 6 bases and J lost 4 bases. The CDR3 has 15 amino acids. CDR3 residues: CASREGGLASDTQYF. CDR3 DNA sequence: TGTGCCAGTAGAGAGGGAGGACTAGCTTCAGATACGCAGTATTTT.

V and J are TRBV11-2 and TRBJ2-1; 8 bases align to TRBD2. V trimming: 5 bases; J trimming: 9 bases; junction bases outside the gene matches: 6. This CDR3 region has 13 residues. CDR1 and CDR2 from the germline V gene are SGHAT and FQNNGV. The chain's CDR3 is CASSPIAGLEQFF. CDR3 DNA: TGTGCCAGCAGCCCCATAGCGGGGCTTGAGCAGTTCTTC. The variable domain in full, with the rest retrieved from reference TRBV11-2 and TRBJ2-1, is EAGVAQSPRYKIIEKRQSVAFWCNPISGHATLYWYQQILGQGPKLLIQFQNNGVVDDSQLPKDRFSAERLKGVDSTLKIQPAKLEDSAVYLCASSPIAGLEQFFGPGTRLTVL.

The chain employs TRBV6-1 and TRBJ2-3; 9 bases align to TRBD1. The CDR3 length is 16 residues. Germline loops: CDR1 MNHNS, CDR2 SASEGT. Trimming cost V 3 bases and J 1 base; bases outside gene matches: 5. CDR3 in DNA: TGTGCCAGCAGTGACGTTAGGACAGGGGGCACAGATACGCAGTATTTT. Amino acid sequence: CASSDVRTGGTDTQYF.

This clone was picked up one time. The V call is TRBV24-1, the J call TRBJ2-1; 10 nucleotides align to TRBD2. Trimming removed 12 bases from V and 7 bases from J; junction bases left unmatched: 8. Germline assignment: CDR1 KGHDR and CDR2 SFDVKD. This CDR3 region has 13 residues. The DNA of the CDR3 is TGTGCCGCTCGGACTAGCGGATCTAATGAGCAGTTCTTC. It yields the protein CAARTSGSNEQFF.

The rearrangement uses TRBV7-2 and TRBJ1-2; 7 bases match TRBD1. Germline CDR1 and CDR2: SGHTA and FQGNSA. The CDR3 runs 14 residues. V was clipped by 4 bases and J by 8 bases; unmatched bases: 10. CDR3 residues: CASSWSGQTGGYTF. The CDR3 DNA is TGTGCCAGCAGCTGGTCGGGACAGACGGGGGGCTACACCTTC.

The rearrangement joins TRBV11-2 to TRBJ1-1; no clear D gene. This CDR3 is 14 amino acids long. CDR1 and CDR2 from the germline V gene are SGHAT and FQNNGV. Trimming took 5 bases from V and 4 from J, leaving 14 bases between them. The CDR3 DNA reads TGTGCCAGCAGCCACCCGCTAGCGGGCACTGAAGCTTTCTTT. Translation: CASSHPLAGTEAFF.

This clone was recorded a few times. The chain carries TRBV3-1 (or the pseudogene TRBV3-2) and TRBJ2-2; 8 bases match TRBD1. This CDR3 spans 17 amino acids. V lost 0 bases and J lost 7; bases outside the gene matches: 10. Germline-derived CDR1 and CDR2 are LGHDT and YNNKEL (reference sequence). The CDR3 sequence is CASSQEWVSGGFGELFF. The CDR3 DNA reads TGTGCCAGCAGCCAAGAATGGGTGTCAGGGGGCTTCGGGGAGCTGTTTTTT.

This chain links TRBV5-4 with TRBJ1-4; 10 nucleotides match TRBD1. CDR1 is SGHNT, CDR2 YYREEE, per germline (reference sequence). The V and J ends lost 4 bases and 7 bases, in that order; junction bases with no gene match: 7. This CDR3 has 15 residues. The CDR3 DNA is TGTGCCAGCAGCGTCACCGGGACAGGGGTTGAAAAACTGTTTTTT. As protein: CASSVTGTGVEKLFF.

A few counts support this clone. The gene calls are TRBV5-1 and TRBJ1-1; 9 bases are a match to TRBD1. Germline lookup yields CDR1 SGHRS and CDR2 YFSETQ. The CDR3 has 14 amino acids. The V gene end was trimmed by 4 bases and the J gene end by 5 bases; junction bases not matched to a gene: 6. CDR3 region: CASSTDRGGTEAFF. For the CDR3, the DNA is TGCGCCAGCAGCACCGACAGGGGGGGAACTGAAGCTTTCTTT.

The genes are TRBV30 and TRBJ2-4; the D is unclear. Per the germline V gene, CDR1 is GTSNPN and CDR2 is SVGIG (reference sequence). The CDR3 is 16 amino acids. V shed 0 bases and J shed 0 bases, with 12 bases lying between them. As DNA, the CDR3 is TGTGCCTGGAGTGTACAACATTCCTTAGCCAAAAACATTCAGTACTTC. This sequence encodes CAWSVQHSLAKNIQYF.

The chain employs TRBV4-2 and TRBJ2-3, with 14 bases aligning to TRBD2. Germline CDR1 LGHNA, CDR2 YNFKEQ. CDR3 length equals 16 residues. J was trimmed by 7 bases and V by 2 bases; bases with no gene match: 5. The CDR3 bases are TGTGCCAGCAGCCAAAGACTAGCGGGAGGGCTTAATACGCAGTATTTT. Residues: CASSQRLAGGLNTQYF.

J is TRBJ2-5 and V is TRBV5-1, with 8 positions matching TRBD1. The CDR3 has 15 residues. Germline V gives CDR1 SGHRS, CDR2 YFSETQ. The trim removed 0 bases at V and 4 bases at J, leaving 5 bases unmatched. The CDR3 region has the DNA TGCGCCAGCAGCTTGGATGGACAGGGAAGAGAGACCCAGTACTTC. Its protein product is CASSLDGQGRETQYF.

The chain carries TRBV6-6 and TRBJ2-7, with 8 bases lining up with TRBD1. CDR1 is MNHNY and CDR2 is SVGAGI in the germline V gene (reference sequence). The CDR3 has 15 amino acids. Unmatched junction bases numbered 8, after V lost 2 bases and J lost 5 bases. The CDR3 spells CASSYRGQGGDEQYF. As DNA, the CDR3 is TGTGCCAGCAGTTACCGAGGACAGGGTGGCGACGAGCAGTACTTC.

The genes are TRBV7-9 and TRBJ1-2, with unresolved D. The V gene lost 7 bases and the J gene lost 5 bases, with 14 bases spanning the gap. Germline loops: CDR1 SEHNR, CDR2 FQNEAQ (reference sequence). The length of the CDR3 is 13 residues. The CDR3 loop is CASTRESIYGYTF. In nucleotides, the CDR3 is TGTGCCAGCACCCGGGAATCTATATATGGCTACACCTTC.

The chain carries TRBV4-2 and TRBJ2-5; 12 bases agree with TRBD1. CDR1 is LGHNA, CDR2 YNFKEQ, per germline. The V gene end was trimmed by 4 bases and the J gene end by 5 bases; junction bases not matched to a gene: 8. The length of the CDR3 is 16 residues. CDR3 loop: CASSPGGQGAGETQYF. The CDR3 DNA reads as TGTGCCAGCAGCCCAGGGGGACAGGGGGCTGGGGAGACCCAGTACTTC.

The CDR3 region has the DNA TGTGCCAGCAGTTCGTGGACTAGCGGGAACTCCTACGAGCAGTACTTC. Its translation: CASSSWTSGNSYEQYF. The V call is TRBV6-2 or TRBV6-3, the J call TRBJ2-7; 12 bases are a match to TRBD2. The CDR3 is 16 residues long. CDR1 and CDR2 from the germline V gene are MNHEY and SVGEGT. V shed 4 bases, J shed 0 bases, and the junction held 4 bases outside the gene matches.